This record covers a single TCR beta chain. J was trimmed by 5 bases and V by 6 bases; bases with no gene match: 10. The CDR3 has 15 residues. The germline gives CDR1 SQVTM, CDR2 ANQGSEA. The data were produced by immunoSEQ multiplex PCR, yet TCRdb's version contains in-frame clones alone and is incomplete. The table records tens of thousands of clones, about 88% of them present only once. The entry originates in a study of control samples from healthy donors and cancer patients. Sequencing used blood. The clonotype comes from a man aged 50 to 59 in good health. The chain has TRBV29-1 and TRBJ2-2; the match to TRBD1 covers 9 bases. The CDR3 DNA follows: TGCAGCGTAGATACACCGGGACAGGGTACCGGGGAGCTGTTTTTT. Amino acid sequence: CSVDTPGQGTGELFF.